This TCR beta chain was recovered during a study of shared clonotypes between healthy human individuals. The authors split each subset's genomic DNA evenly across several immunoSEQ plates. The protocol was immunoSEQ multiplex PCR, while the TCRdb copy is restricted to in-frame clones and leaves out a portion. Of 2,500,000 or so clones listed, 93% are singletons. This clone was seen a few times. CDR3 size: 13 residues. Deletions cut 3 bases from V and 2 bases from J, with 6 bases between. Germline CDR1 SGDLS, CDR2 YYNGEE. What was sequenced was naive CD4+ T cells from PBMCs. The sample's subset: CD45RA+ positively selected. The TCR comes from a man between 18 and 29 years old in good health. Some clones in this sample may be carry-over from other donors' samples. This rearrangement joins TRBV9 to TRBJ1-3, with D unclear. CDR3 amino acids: CASSGTPGNTIYF. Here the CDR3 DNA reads TGTGCCAGCAGCGGGACTCCTGGAAACACCATATATTTT.